The 7 T cell receptor beta chains reported below all come from one sample, sequenced in a study of blood T cell repertoires in COVID-19. Here immunoSEQ multiplex PCR was the method, and the copy in TCRdb shows in-frame clones only, minus some. Among more than 60,000 clones listed, around two thirds were seen once. The specimen was peripheral blood. These TCRs come from a human donor with acute or convalescent COVID-19. The donor label of this sample is uncertain.

This chain connects TRBV7-2 to TRBJ2-1; D not resolved. The CDR3 spans 15 residues. Looked up from germline, CDR1 is SGHTA and CDR2 is FQGNSA. Trimming left V 7 bases short and J 0 bases short, with 13 bases between. The CDR3 bases are TGTGCCAGCACCAGAGACTGGAGCTCCTACAATGAGCAGTTCTTC. Its translation: CASTRDWSSYNEQFF.

V and J are TRBV10-2 and TRBJ2-1; possibly TRBD2 for D (7 bases). V was clipped by 8 bases and J by 6 bases, with 17 bases between them. There are 14 residues in the CDR3. In germline, CDR1 is WSHSY, CDR2 SAAADI. CDR3 coding DNA: TGCGCCAGCGGTATGGGGGGGGCTCTCAATGAGCAGTTCTTC. Translating it yields CASGMGGALNEQFF.

This clone came up many times. The rearrangement uses TRBV25-1 and TRBJ2-5; TRBD2 is a possible D gene (6 bases). There are 15 residues in the CDR3. In germline, CDR1 is MGHDK, CDR2 SYGVNS. The V gene lost 8 bases and the J gene lost 3 bases, with 19 bases spanning the gap. The CDR3 spells CASGVWRGGKETQYF. As DNA, the CDR3 is TGTGCCAGCGGGGTTTGGAGGGGAGGTAAAGAGACCCAGTACTTC.

J is TRBJ2-5 and V is TRBV7-2; D is perhaps TRBD2 (6 bases). This CDR3 contains 17 residues. Germline V gene sequence: CDR1 SGHTA, CDR2 FQGNSA. V lost 5 bases, J lost 5 bases, and 24 bases lay in between. CDR3 protein: CASSTKTGSRGGETQYF. The CDR3 coding sequence is TGTGCCAGCAGCACCAAGACCGGGAGCCGAGGAGGGGAGACCCAGTACTTC.

The chain is built from TRBV4-3 and TRBJ2-7; maybe TRBD2 (6 bases). Germline V lookup: CDR1 LGHNA, CDR2 YSLEER. This CDR3 is 16 amino acids long. The V and J ends lost 4 bases and 5 bases respectively, with 21 bases between them. CDR3 bases: TGCGCCAGCAGCCTAGGAGGGGCGCGTGTGGAGGACGAGCAGTACTTC. As protein: CASSLGGARVEDEQYF.

The CDR3, as DNA: TGTGCCATCAGTGTCGAGGGGGAAGGGGGCTACACCTTC. It codes for CAISVEGEGGYTF. The chain uses TRBV10-3 and TRBJ1-2, with a possible D match to TRBD1 (6 bases). The V gene lost 4 bases and the J gene lost 8 bases, with 14 bases spanning the gap. Germline V gives CDR1 ENHRY, CDR2 SYGVKD. The CDR3 extends over 13 amino acids.

The J gene is TRBJ1-6, the V gene TRBV30; TRBD1 matches at 8 bases. Germline lookup yields CDR1 GTSNPN and CDR2 SVGIG (reference sequence). V gave up 1 base and J gave up 7 bases; unmatched junction bases: 9. This CDR3 is 16 amino acids long. CDR3 sequence: CAWSELWTGRNSPLHF. In nucleotides, the CDR3 is TGTGCCTGGAGTGAATTATGGACAGGGCGGAATTCACCCCTCCACTTT.